This T cell receptor beta chain stems from a study of PD-1 blockade in classical Hodgkin lymphoma. Whole-study context: Patients were treated with nivolumab at 3 mg/kg, and this was given intravenously every 2 weeks. Study-level findings and limits: CD4+ TCR diversity, unlike CD8+, rose significantly by C4D1. Healthy donors reportedly exceeded newly diagnosed patients in baseline TCR diversity.

This clone was seen more than once but under ten times. Its antigen is undetermined. Germline trimming cut 1 base from V and 6 bases from J; bases unmatched to any gene: 8. Germline assignment: CDR1 LNHDA and CDR2 SQIVND (reference sequence). This CDR3 spans 15 amino acids. Clones were read by immunoSEQ multiplex PCR, and TCRdb kept only the in-frame ones, dropping some. This sample has some 22,000 clones, with 70% to 85% found just once. Regarding time point: cycle 4 day 1 (C4D1), after more than five weeks of nivolumab. All the patients suffered relapse after autologous stem cell transplantation, and brentuximab vedotin exposure differed.

The receptor was derived from a human donor with classical Hodgkin lymphoma. The specimen comprised peripheral blood mononuclear cells (PBMCs), sampled before the fourth cycle of nivolumab. The V gene is TRBV19, the J gene TRBJ1-2; TRBD1 aligns across 7 bases. This CDR3 reads CASSIGGRQGDGYTF. The CDR3 DNA reads as TGTGCCAGTAGTATAGGTGGACGACAGGGTGATGGCTACACCTTC. The whole variable domain, filled in from reference TRBV19 and TRBJ1-2, reads DGGITQSPKYLFRKEGQNVTLSCEQNLNHDAMYWYRQDPGQGLRLIYYSQIVNDFQKGDIAEGYSVSREKKESFPLTVTSAQKNPTAFYLCASSIGGRQGDGYTFGSGTRLTVV.